These 14 T cell receptor beta chains share one sample of origin, sequenced in a study of T cells in Graves' hyperthyroidism and ophthalmopathy. Amplification targeted TCR beta CDR3 regions from RNA transcripts. TCR CDR3 regions were first amplified by RT-PCR with HTBI primers. In TCRdb, the multiplex PCR reads were re-called with MiXCR into one record per CDR3 protein. The top ten clones hold about 50% of a sample with around 570,000 distinct CDR3 sequences, approximately 20% of them seen once. Sequencing was performed on blood. The source of these receptors is a man aged 40-50 years with Graves' ophthalmopathy.

This clonotype has more than one count but fewer than ten. The J gene is TRBJ2-5, the V gene TRBV2; TRBD2 agrees at 8 bases. This CDR3 region has 15 residues. Trimming removed 6 bases from V and 5 bases from J; junction bases left unmatched: 11. Germline values: CDR1 SNHLY, CDR2 FYNNEI. The CDR3 loop reads CASRWSSGSGETQYF. The CDR3 region has the DNA TGTGCCAGCAGATGGTCGAGCGGGAGTGGTGAGACCCAGTACTTC. Combining the CDR3 with reference TRBV2 and TRBJ2-5 gives the whole variable domain EPEVTQTPSHQVTQMGQEVILRCVPISNHLYFYWYRQILGQKVEFLVSFYNNEISEKSEIFDDQFSVERPDGSNFTLKIRSTKLEDSAMYFCASRWSSGSGETQYFGPGTRLLVL.

The V call is TRBV12-3 or TRBV12-4, the J call TRBJ2-2; 7 bases are a match to TRBD1. Losses at the gene ends were 5 bases for V and 4 bases for J; bases not matched to a gene: 10. The CDR3 extends over 16 amino acids. The CDR3 reads CASSPRGHRSTGELFF. CDR3 in DNA: TGTGCCAGCAGTCCGAGGGGGCACAGATCCACCGGGGAGCTGTTTTTT.

This clonotype was seen repeatedly, ten times or more. V usage is TRBV15 and J usage is TRBJ1-1; D might be TRBD1 (6 bases). Trimming left V 3 bases short and J 1 base short, with 9 bases between. The CDR3 is 14 residues long. CDR1 and CDR2 from the germline V gene are LNHNV and YYDKDF (reference sequence). This CDR3 reads CATSRKGGNTEAFF. CDR3 DNA sequence: TGTGCCACCAGCAGGAAAGGGGGGAACACTGAAGCTTTCTTT.

In this sample, this clonotype turned up many times. The rearrangement uses TRBV7-9 and TRBJ2-1; D might be TRBD2 (5 bases). Looked up from germline, CDR1 is SEHNR and CDR2 is FQNEAQ (reference sequence). The CDR3 has 13 residues. V dropped 5 bases and J dropped 7 bases, with 12 bases sitting between them. The CDR3 DNA follows: TGTGCCAGCAGCGCCGGACTTGGAAATGAGCAGTTCTTC. Amino acids: CASSAGLGNEQFF.

This clonotype was picked up many times. The genes are TRBV20-1 and TRBJ2-7, with 10 bases fitting TRBD1. CDR3 length equals 13 residues. V lost 7 bases to trimming and J lost 4 bases; unmatched junction nucleotides: 7. The germline gives CDR1 DFQATT, CDR2 SNEGSKA (reference sequence). The CDR3 here is CSVPGQGSYEQYF. The DNA for the CDR3 is TGCAGTGTTCCGGGACAGGGGTCGTACGAGCAGTACTTC.

This clonotype was observed many times. The chain links TRBV20-1 to TRBJ2-1, with 9 bases fitting TRBD2. Per the germline V gene, CDR1 is DFQATT and CDR2 is SNEGSKA (reference sequence). The length of the CDR3 is 16 residues. V gave up 3 bases and J gave up 6 bases; unmatched junction bases: 12. The CDR3 DNA sequence: TGCAGTGCTAGGTGGCACTTCGCGGGAGGGGGCAATGAGCAGTTCTTC. Protein product: CSARWHFAGGGNEQFF.

Only a few counts were recorded for this clonotype. V gene TRBV7-9 combines with J gene TRBJ2-5; D not resolved. CDR1 and CDR2 (germline): SEHNR, FQNEAQ (reference sequence). Trimming took off 6 bases at V and 4 bases at J, with 12 bases between the two ends. The CDR3 contains 13 residues. The CDR3 DNA reads as TGTGCCAGCAGTCCAAAACTCCTAGAGACCCAGTACTTC. Amino acids: CASSPKLLETQYF.

This clonotype was seen only a few times. The chain recombines TRBV20-1 with TRBJ1-3; 8 bases fit TRBD1. Per the germline V gene, CDR1 is DFQATT and CDR2 is SNEGSKA (reference sequence). V lost 4 bases and J lost 2; bases outside the gene matches: 1. The CDR3 totals 13 residues. The CDR3 is CSAKQGAGNTIYF. As DNA, the CDR3 is TGCAGTGCTAAACAGGGGGCTGGAAACACCATATATTTT.

In this sample, this clonotype turned up a few times. The rearrangement joins TRBV6-1 to TRBJ2-7; TRBD2 matches 7 bases. Germline V CDR1 and CDR2: MNHNS, SASEGT. V lost 6 bases to trimming and J lost 2 bases; unmatched junction nucleotides: 7. The CDR3 is 14 residues long. The CDR3 nucleotides read TGTGCCAGCAGCCATGGACTAGGAGCCTACGAGCAGTACTTC. This encodes CASSHGLGAYEQYF.

This clonotype was observed a handful of times. The chain employs TRBV9 and TRBJ1-1, with TRBD1 identical over 7 bases. V shed 6 bases, J shed 0 bases, and the junction held 8 bases outside the gene matches. The germline gives CDR1 SGDLS, CDR2 YYNGEE. The CDR3 is made up of 15 amino acids. CDR3 protein: CASTAGGEMNTEAFF. The CDR3 coding sequence is TGTGCCAGCACCGCAGGGGGGGAGATGAACACTGAAGCTTTCTTT.

Ten or more counts support this clonotype. The gene calls are TRBV20-1 and TRBJ2-5; D gene uncertain. The CDR3 has 14 residues. With 2 bases removed from V and 1 base from J, the gap between germline ends came to 11 bases. CDR1 and CDR2 from the germline V gene are DFQATT and SNEGSKA (reference sequence). CDR3 loop: CSARLVSGQETQYF. In nucleotides, the CDR3 is TGCAGTGCTAGACTGGTATCAGGCCAAGAGACCCAGTACTTC.

This rearrangement joins TRBV5-6 to TRBJ1-5; D might be TRBD1 (5 bases). The CDR3 runs to 17 residues. CDR1 and CDR2 from the germline V gene are SGHDT and YYEEEE. The V and J ends lost 3 bases and 0 bases respectively, with 16 bases between them. In nucleotides, the CDR3 is TGTGCCAGCAGCTCCCAGAAGGGGACCGATAGCAATCAGCCCCAGCATTTT. It specifies CASSSQKGTDSNQPQHF.

This clonotype was recorded many times. The chain carries TRBV29-1 and TRBJ1-2, with 10 bases matching TRBD1. The germline V gene encodes CDR1 SQVTM and CDR2 ANQGSEA. With V trimmed by 6 bases and J by 6 bases, 4 bases remained unmatched. The CDR3 is made up of 12 amino acids. CDR3 in amino acids: CSVYGQGDGYTF. CDR3 sequence (DNA): TGCAGCGTCTATGGACAGGGGGATGGCTACACCTTC.

This clonotype was observed a handful of times. The rearrangement uses TRBV11-3 and TRBJ2-2; 8 bases line up with TRBD2. The CDR3 has 17 residues. In germline, CDR1 is SGHNT, CDR2 YENEEA. Trimming removed 5 bases from V and 5 bases from J; junction bases left unmatched: 13. The CDR3 region is CASSPGPSGGGTGELFF. The CDR3 DNA reads as TGTGCCAGCAGCCCCGGCCCCTCAGGCGGGGGGACCGGGGAGCTGTTTTTT.